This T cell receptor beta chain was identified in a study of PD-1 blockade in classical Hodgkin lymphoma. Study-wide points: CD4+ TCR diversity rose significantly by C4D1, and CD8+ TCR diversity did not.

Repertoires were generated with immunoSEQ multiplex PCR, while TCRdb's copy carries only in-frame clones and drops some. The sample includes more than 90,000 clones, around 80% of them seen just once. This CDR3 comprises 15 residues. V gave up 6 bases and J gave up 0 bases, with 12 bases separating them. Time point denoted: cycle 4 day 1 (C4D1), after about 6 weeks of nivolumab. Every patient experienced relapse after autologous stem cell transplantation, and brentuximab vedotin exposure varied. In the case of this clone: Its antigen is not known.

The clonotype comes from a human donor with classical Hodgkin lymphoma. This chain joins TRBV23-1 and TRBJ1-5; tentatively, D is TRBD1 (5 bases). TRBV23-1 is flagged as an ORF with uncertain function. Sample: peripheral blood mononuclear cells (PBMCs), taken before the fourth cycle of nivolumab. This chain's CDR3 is CASSLRGVSNQPQHF. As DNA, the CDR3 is TGCGCCAGCAGCCTCCGGGGGGTTAGCAATCAGCCCCAGCATTTT.